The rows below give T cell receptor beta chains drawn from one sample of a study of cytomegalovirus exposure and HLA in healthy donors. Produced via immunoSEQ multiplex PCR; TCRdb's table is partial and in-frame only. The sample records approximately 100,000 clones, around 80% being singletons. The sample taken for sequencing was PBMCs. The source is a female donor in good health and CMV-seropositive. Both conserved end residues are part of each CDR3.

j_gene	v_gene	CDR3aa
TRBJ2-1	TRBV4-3	CASSQEDSYGGYNEQFF
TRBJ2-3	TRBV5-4	CASSSGLAATDTQYF
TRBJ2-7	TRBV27	CASRLAGNSYEQYF
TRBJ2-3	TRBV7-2	CASTLQAASTDTQYF
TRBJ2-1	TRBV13	CASSSRGGSVARNNEQFF
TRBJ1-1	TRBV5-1	CASSLGTAYTEAFF
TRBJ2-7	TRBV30	CAWRGAGGRYEQYF
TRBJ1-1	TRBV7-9	CSSTPIGATEAFF
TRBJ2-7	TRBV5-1	CASSSGSGGGYEQYF
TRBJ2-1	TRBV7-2	CASSSDPGQSYAEQFF
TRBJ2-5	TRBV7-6	CASSRRRLGMETQYF
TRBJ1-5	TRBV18	CASSPRRAGDRNQPQHF
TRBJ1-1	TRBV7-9	CASTPGGRIGATEAFF
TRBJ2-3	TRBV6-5	CASSYSGHTDTQYF
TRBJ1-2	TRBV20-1	CSAPVSGYTF
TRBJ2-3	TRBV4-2	CASSQGPGTSGGPSTDTQYF
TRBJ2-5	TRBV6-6	CASSNRPGDETQYF
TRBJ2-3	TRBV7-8	CASSLGTTDTQYF
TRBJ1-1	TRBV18	CASSPPSRQGFEAFF
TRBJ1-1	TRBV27	CASSLDARGSWNTEAFF
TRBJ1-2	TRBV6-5	CASSYMTGNYGYTF
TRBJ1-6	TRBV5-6	CASSLGQGKASPLHF
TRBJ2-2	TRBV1	CTSSLRPSGEEHRGAVF
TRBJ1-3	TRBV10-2	CASAAGGTGNTIYF
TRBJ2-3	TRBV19	CASGTSVTDTQYF
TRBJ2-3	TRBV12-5	CASGLGGGLETQYF
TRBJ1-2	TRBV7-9	CSSTSPPGSGINYGYTF
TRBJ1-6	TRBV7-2	CASSVDRGRESPLHF
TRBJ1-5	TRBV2	CASSAGGGSQPQHF
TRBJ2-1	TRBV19	CASTPPGAGEEQFF
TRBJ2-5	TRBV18	CASSLAGEPRETQYF
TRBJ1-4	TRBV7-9	CASSLAGGPPTNEKLFF
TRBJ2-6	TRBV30	CAWSVLPLSGANVLTF
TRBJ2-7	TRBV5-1	CASSPGQSYEQYF
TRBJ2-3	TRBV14	CASSLRTSGITDTQYF
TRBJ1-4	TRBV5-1	CASRFQGGGANEKLFF
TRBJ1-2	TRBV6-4	CASSDSPYGYTF
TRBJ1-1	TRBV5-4	CASSSDGSWTEAFF
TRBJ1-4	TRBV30	CAVGAARDRVGEKLFF
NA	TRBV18	CASSPPWGQRGDSYEQYF
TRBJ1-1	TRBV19	CASRSGTGGITEAFF
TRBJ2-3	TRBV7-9	CASSLTGTGVTDTQYF